This T cell receptor beta chain emerged from a study of T-cell memory formation after mild COVID-19. The study, taken as a whole, reports: Contracting clones from day 15 to 85 showed balanced CD4/CD8; later expanders favored CD4+. Researchers report contracting CD4+ clones mostly in CM and EM, with CD8+ clones in EMRA.

The CDR3 is made up of 17 amino acids. The germline V gene has CDR1 SGHVS and CDR2 FNYEAQ. V dropped 2 bases and J dropped 4; count of bases not matched to a gene: 6. A single record per CDR3 protein comes from TCRdb applying MiXCR to the 5' RACE reads. This sample has approximately 100,000 distinct CDR3 sequences, with approximately 10% found just once. Notes on this clonotype: Its antigen remains unknown.

Sequencing was carried out using PBMCs or a T cell subset sorted from them (not recorded which). The receptor was isolated from a young man who had mild COVID-19 (a few samples of this study predate the infection). Cell type and time point are not known. V gene TRBV7-6 combines with J gene TRBJ2-1; 12 bases are a match to TRBD2. The CDR3 DNA reads as TGTGCCAGCAGCTTAAGGACTAGCGGGGACCGATACAATGAGCAGTTCTTC. This codes for CASSLRTSGDRYNEQFF.